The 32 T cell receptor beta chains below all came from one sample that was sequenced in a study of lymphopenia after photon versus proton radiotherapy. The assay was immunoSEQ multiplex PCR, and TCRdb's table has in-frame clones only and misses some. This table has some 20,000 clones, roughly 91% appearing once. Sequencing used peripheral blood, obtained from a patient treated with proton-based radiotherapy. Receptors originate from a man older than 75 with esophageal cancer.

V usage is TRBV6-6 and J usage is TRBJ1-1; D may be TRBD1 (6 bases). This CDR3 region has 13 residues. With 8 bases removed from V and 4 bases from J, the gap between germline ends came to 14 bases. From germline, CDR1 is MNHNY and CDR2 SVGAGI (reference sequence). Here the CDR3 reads CASDTGTFTEAFF. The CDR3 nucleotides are TGTGCCAGCGACACAGGGACCTTCACTGAAGCTTTCTTT.

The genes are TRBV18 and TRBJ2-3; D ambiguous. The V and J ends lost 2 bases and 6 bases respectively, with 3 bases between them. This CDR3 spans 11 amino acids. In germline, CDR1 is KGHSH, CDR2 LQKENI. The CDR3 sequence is CASSPMDTQYF. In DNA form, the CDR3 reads TGTGCCAGCTCACCAATGGATACGCAGTATTTT.

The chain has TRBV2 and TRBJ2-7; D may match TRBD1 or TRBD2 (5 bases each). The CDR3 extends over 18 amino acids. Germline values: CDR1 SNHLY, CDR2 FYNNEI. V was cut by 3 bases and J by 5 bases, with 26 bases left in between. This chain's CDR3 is CASSEEAGNTSPTDEQYF. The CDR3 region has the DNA TGTGCCAGCAGTGAGGAGGCAGGGAATACGTCCCCAACTGACGAGCAGTACTTC.

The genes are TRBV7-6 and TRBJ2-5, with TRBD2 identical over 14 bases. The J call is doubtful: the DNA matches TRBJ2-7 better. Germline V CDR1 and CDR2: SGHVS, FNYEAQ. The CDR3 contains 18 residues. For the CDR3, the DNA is TGTGCCAGCAGCTCCTTTAGCCAGACTAGCGGGAGGGCCTACGAGCAGTACTTC. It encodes CASSSFSQTSGRAYEQYF.

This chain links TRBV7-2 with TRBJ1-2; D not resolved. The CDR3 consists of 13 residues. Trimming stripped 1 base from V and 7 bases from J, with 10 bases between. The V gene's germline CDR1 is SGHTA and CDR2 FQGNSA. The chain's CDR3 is CASSLGFGGGYTF. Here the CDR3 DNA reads TGTGCCAGCAGCTTAGGATTTGGAGGTGGCTACACCTTC.

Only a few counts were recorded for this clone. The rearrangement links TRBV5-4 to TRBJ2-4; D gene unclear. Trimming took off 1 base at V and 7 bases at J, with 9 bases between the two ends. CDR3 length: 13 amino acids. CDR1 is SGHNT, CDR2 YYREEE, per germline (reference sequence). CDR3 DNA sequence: TGTGCCAGCAGCTTGAGAGACCCCAACATTCAGTACTTC. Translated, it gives CASSLRDPNIQYF. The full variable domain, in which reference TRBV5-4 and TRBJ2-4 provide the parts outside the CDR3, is ETGVTQSPTHLIKTRGQQVTLRCSSQSGHNTVSWYQQALGQGPQFIFQYYREEENGRGNFPPRFSGLQFPNYSSELNVNALELDDSALYLCASSLRDPNIQYFGAGTRLSVL.

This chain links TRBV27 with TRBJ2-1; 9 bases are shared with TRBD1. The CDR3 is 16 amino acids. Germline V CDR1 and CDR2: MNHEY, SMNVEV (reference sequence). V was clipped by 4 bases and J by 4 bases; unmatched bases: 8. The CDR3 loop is CASSSYRQGGYNEQFF. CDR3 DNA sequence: TGTGCCAGCAGTTCTTACAGACAGGGGGGATACAATGAGCAGTTCTTC.

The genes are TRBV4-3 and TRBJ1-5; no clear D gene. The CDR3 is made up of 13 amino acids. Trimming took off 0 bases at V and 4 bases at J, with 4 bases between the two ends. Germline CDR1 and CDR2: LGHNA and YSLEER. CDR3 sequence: CASSQDVNQPQHF. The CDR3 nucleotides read TGCGCCAGCAGCCAAGATGTTAATCAGCCCCAGCATTTT.

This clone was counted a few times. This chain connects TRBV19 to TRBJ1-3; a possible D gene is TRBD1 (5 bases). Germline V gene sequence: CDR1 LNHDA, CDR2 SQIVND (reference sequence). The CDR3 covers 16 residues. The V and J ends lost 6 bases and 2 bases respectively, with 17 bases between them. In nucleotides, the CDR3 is TGTGCCAGTAGATCTCAAGTGGACACGGCTGGAAACACCATATATTTT. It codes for CASRSQVDTAGNTIYF.

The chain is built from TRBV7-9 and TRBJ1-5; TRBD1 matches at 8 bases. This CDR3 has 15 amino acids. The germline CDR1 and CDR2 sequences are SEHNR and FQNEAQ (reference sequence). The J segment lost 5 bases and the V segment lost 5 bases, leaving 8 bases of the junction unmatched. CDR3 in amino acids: CASSQTGAGDQPQHF. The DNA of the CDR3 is TGTGCCAGCAGCCAGACAGGGGCCGGCGATCAGCCCCAGCATTTT.

This CDR3 is CAISESGAGGGLRGSSYEQYF. CDR3 bases: TGTGCCATCAGTGAGTCGGGGGCAGGTGGAGGGCTGAGGGGAAGCTCCTACGAGCAGTACTTC. This chain joins TRBV10-3 and TRBJ2-7; D could derive from TRBD1 or TRBD2 (6 bases each). This CDR3 contains 21 residues. Trimming cost V 0 bases and J 0 bases, with 27 bases left between them. Germline loops: CDR1 ENHRY, CDR2 SYGVKD.

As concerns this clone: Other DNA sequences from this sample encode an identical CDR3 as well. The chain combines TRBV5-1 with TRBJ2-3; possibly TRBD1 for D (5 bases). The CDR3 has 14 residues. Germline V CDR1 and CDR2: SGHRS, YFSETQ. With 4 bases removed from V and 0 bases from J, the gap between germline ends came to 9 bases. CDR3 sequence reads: CASSLGQSTDTQYF. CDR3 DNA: TGCGCCAGCAGCCTAGGACAAAGCACAGATACGCAGTATTTT.

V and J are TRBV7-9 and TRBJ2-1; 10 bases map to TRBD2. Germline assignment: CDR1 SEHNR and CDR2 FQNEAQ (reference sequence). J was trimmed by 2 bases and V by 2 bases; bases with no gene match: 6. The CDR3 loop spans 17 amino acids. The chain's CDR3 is CASSLILAGAPYNEQFF. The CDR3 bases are TGTGCCAGCAGCTTAATTCTAGCGGGAGCCCCCTACAATGAGCAGTTCTTC.

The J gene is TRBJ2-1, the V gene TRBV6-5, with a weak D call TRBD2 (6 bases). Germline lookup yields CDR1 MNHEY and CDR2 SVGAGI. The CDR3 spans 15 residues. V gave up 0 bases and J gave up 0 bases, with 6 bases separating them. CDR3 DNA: TGTGCCAGCAGTTACTCGGGAGGCTCCTACAATGAGCAGTTCTTC. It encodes CASSYSGGSYNEQFF.

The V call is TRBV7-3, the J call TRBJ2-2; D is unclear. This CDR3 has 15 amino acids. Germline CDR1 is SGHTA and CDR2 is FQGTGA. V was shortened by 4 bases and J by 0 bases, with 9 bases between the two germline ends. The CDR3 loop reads CASSYAGSNTGELFF. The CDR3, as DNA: TGTGCCAGCAGCTACGCCGGCTCGAACACCGGGGAGCTGTTTTTT.

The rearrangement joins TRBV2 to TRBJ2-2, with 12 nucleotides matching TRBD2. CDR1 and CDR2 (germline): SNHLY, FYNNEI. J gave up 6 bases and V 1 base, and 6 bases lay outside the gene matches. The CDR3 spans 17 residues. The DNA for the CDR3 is TGTGCCAGCAGTGAAGGGCTAGCGGGAGGGCCGTCCGGGGAGCTGTTTTTT. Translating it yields CASSEGLAGGPSGELFF.

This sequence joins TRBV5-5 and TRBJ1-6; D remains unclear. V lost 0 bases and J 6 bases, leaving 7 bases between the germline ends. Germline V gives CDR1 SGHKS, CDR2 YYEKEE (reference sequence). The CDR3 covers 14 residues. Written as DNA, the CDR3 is TGTGCCAGCAGCTTGGATGGCCTTAATTCACCCCTCCACTTT. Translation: CASSLDGLNSPLHF.

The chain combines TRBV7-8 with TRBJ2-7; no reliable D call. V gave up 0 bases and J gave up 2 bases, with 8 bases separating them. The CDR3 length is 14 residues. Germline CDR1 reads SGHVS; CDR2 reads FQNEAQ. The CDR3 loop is CASSLAGAAYEQYF. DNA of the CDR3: TGTGCCAGCAGCTTAGCAGGCGCAGCCTACGAGCAGTACTTC.

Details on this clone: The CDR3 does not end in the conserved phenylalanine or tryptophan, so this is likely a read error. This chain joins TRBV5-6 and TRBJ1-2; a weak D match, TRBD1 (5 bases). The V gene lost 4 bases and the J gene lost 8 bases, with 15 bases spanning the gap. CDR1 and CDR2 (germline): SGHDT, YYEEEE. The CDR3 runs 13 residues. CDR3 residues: CASSLTAPRGYTL. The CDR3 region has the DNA TGTGCCAGCAGCCTGACAGCTCCAAGGGGCTACACCCTC.

Here the CDR3 DNA reads TGTGCCAGTAGTATAGGACAGGGTTGGGCCAAAAACATTCAGTACTTC. This translates into CASSIGQGWAKNIQYF. The chain joins TRBV19 to TRBJ2-4, with 7 nucleotides matching TRBD1. V shed 1 base, J shed 1 base, and the junction held 4 bases outside the gene matches. The CDR3 has 16 residues. Germline lookup yields CDR1 LNHDA and CDR2 SQIVND (reference sequence).

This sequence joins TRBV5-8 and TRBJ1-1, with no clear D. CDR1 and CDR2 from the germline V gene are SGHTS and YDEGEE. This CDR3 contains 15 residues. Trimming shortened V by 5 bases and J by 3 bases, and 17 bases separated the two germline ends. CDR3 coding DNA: TGTGCCAGCAGTAAAGGAGAGGCTAGGGACACTGAAGCTTTCTTT. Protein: CASSKGEARDTEAFF.

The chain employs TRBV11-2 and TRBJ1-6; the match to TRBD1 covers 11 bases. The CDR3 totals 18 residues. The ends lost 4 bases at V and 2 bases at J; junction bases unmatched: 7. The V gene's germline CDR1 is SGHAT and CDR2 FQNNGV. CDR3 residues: CASSWAGQGATYNSPLHF. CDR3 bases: TGTGCCAGCAGCTGGGCCGGACAGGGGGCCACCTATAATTCACCCCTCCACTTT.

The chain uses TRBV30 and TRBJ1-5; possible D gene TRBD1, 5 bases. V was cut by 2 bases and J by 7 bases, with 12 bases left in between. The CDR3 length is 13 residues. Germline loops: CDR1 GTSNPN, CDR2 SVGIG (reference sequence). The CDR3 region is CAWSSGVDQPQHF. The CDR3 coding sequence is TGTGCCTGGAGTTCGGGGGTGGACCAGCCCCAGCATTTT.

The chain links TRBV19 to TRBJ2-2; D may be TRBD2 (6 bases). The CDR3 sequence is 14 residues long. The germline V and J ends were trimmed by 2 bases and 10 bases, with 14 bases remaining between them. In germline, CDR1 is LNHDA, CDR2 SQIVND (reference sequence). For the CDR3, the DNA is TGTGCCAGTAGTATACCTGGGGGAGGCGCGGAGCTGTTTTTT. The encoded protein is CASSIPGGGAELFF.

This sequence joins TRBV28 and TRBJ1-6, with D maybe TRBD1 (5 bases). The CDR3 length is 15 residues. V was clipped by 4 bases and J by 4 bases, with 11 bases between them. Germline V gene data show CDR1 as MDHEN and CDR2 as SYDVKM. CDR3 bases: TGTGCCAGCAGTTCCCGGACACATTATAATTCACCCCTCCACTTT. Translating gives CASSSRTHYNSPLHF.

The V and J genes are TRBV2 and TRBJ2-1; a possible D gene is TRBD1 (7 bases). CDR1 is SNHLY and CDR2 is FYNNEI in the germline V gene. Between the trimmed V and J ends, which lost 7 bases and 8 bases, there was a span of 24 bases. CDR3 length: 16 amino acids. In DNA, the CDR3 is TGTGCCAGCAAACAGACAGGGACTGTCTCTCGCGATGAGCAGTTCTTC. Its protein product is CASKQTGTVSRDEQFF.

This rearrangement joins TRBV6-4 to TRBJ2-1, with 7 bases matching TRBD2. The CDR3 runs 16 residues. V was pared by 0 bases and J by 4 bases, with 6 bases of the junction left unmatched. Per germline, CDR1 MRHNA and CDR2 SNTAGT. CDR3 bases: TGTGCCAGCAGTGACTCTGGGAGGGCCGCGTACAATGAGCAGTTCTTC. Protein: CASSDSGRAAYNEQFF.

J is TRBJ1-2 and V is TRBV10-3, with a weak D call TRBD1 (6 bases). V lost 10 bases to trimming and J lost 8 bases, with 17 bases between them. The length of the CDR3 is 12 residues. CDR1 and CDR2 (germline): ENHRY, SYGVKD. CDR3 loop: CASFQGSSGYTF. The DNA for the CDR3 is TGTGCCAGCTTCCAGGGGTCCTCGGGCTACACCTTC.

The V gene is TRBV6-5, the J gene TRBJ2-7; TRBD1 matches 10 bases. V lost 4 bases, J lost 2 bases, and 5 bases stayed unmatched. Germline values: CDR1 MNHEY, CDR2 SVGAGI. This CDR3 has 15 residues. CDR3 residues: CASSSDRGLTYEQYF. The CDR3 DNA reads TGTGCCAGCAGTTCCGACAGGGGGCTTACCTACGAGCAGTACTTC.

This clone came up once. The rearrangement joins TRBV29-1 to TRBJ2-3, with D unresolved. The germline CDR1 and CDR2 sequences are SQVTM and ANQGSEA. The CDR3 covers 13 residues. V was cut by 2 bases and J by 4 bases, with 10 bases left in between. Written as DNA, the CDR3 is TGCAGCGTTGAAAATAATAGGGCAGATACGCAGTATTTT. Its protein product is CSVENNRADTQYF.

The CDR3 coding sequence is TGTGCCAGCAGCTTAGGGGCTAGCGGGGAGACAGATACGCAGTATTTT. Amino acids: CASSLGASGETDTQYF. This sequence joins TRBV11-3 and TRBJ2-3, with 9 bases aligning to TRBD2. CDR3 length: 16 residues. The V segment lost 1 base and the J segment 3 bases; nucleotides outside the gene matches: 5. Looked up from germline, CDR1 is SGHNT and CDR2 is YENEEA.

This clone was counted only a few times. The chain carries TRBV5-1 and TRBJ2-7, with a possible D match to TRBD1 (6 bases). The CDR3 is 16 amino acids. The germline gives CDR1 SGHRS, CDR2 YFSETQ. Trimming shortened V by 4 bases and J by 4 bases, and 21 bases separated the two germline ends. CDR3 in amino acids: CASSQEGVSQDYEQYF. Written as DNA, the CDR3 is TGCGCCAGCAGCCAAGAGGGGGTTAGTCAAGATTACGAGCAGTACTTC.